This TCR beta chain was profiled in a study of regulatory T cells in long-lasting Graves disease. Study information: Antithyroid drug intake by newly diagnosed Graves' patients had lasted under 3 months. Study-level findings and limits: Shared public clonotypes totalled over 2,500 in persistent patients, compared with about a thousand in new patients.

To make TCR beta libraries, researchers used iRepertoire HTBI primers and Arm-PCR of CDR3 regions. One entry per CDR3 protein, called by TCRdb with MiXCR from the multiplex PCR reads. The sample shows approximately 390,000 distinct CDR3 sequences, 15% to 20% of them seen only once. Worth noting for this clonotype: Its antigen is undetermined.

Germline CDR1 reads SEHNR; CDR2 reads FQNEAQ (reference sequence). This CDR3 has 17 amino acids. V trimming: 4 bases; J trimming: 0 bases; junction bases outside the gene matches: 7. The time point: newly diagnosed GD, antithyroid drugs for less than 3 months. The TCR library was made from RNA that had been extracted from PBMCs in TRIzol. From an endocrinology department in Xi'an, China, came the patients. The same specimen was also included in a second study, on T cells in Graves' hyperthyroidism and ophthalmopathy. That work contributes: Also found in blood were most expanded thyroid clonotypes above 0.001.

The clonotype was recovered from a woman younger than 30 with Graves disease. The V call is TRBV7-9, the J call TRBJ2-4, with TRBD1 matching over 9 bases. The sequences come from peripheral blood mononuclear cells (PBMCs), collected at new diagnosis, from a patient treated with antithyroid drugs. The CDR3 sequence is CASSSTGTGLAKNIQYF. The CDR3 nucleotides are TGTGCCAGCAGCTCAACCGGGACAGGGTTAGCCAAAAACATTCAGTACTTC.